Below are 14 T cell receptor beta chains sequenced from a single sample in a study of OX40 agonist ivuxolimab in advanced cancers. Libraries were made using the immunoSEQ multiplex PCR assay. TCRdb stores this immuneACCESS table with in-frame sequences only. Part of the clones is absent; in the studies checked, under half of the shortfall reflects unresolved V genes, and no reason is known for the rest. Across this sample there are around 94,000 clones, with approximately 86% seen only once. The biggest ten clones account for 3% to 4.5% of the sample. The specimen comprised CD4+ or CD8+ T cells sorted from blood, sampled in a trial of the OX40 agonist ivuxolimab. These receptors all stem from an adult with an advanced solid tumor such as melanoma, head and neck, liver or kidney cancer.

The chain combines TRBV21-1 with TRBJ1-1; the D call TRBD1 from the table was never checked on the DNA. TRBV21-1 is listed as a pseudogene. The CDR3 sequence is 15 residues long. For the CDR3, the DNA is TGTGCCAGCAGCAAATGGGGCCACCTGAACACTGAAGCTTTCTTT. Translation: CASSKWGHLNTEAFF.

The chain couples TRBV5-6 to TRBJ1-1, with 7 bases fitting TRBD1. Trimming removed 2 bases from V and 7 bases from J; junction bases left unmatched: 8. Germline-derived CDR1 and CDR2 are SGHDT and YYEEEE. This CDR3 has 14 amino acids. The CDR3 is CASSFGDSGFEAFF. The CDR3 nucleotides are TGTGCCAGCAGCTTTGGGGACAGCGGATTTGAAGCTTTCTTT.

This clone was observed a few times. The chain combines TRBV2 with TRBJ2-3; 11 nucleotides line up with TRBD1. Per the germline V gene, CDR1 is SNHLY and CDR2 is FYNNEI. This CDR3 spans 14 amino acids. The chain's CDR3 is CASGQGASSDTQYF. In DNA form, the CDR3 reads TGTGCTTCAGGACAGGGGGCTAGTTCAGATACGCAGTATTTT.

The rearrangement uses TRBV4-1 and TRBJ2-7; 7 bases line up with TRBD2. The CDR3 length is 17 residues. The germline V gene has CDR1 MGHRA and CDR2 YSYEKL. J was trimmed by 2 bases and V by 0 bases; bases with no gene match: 10. The CDR3 here is CASSQDLFPGRAYEQYF. CDR3 bases: TGCGCCAGCAGCCAAGATTTATTTCCAGGGAGGGCCTACGAGCAGTACTTC.

The J gene is TRBJ1-1, the V gene TRBV4-1; D not certain. CDR3 size: 15 residues. Deletions cut 0 bases from V and 2 bases from J, with 10 bases between. The germline V gene encodes CDR1 MGHRA and CDR2 YSYEKL. The CDR3 region is CASSQEWGGNTEAFF. The CDR3 DNA reads TGCGCCAGCAGCCAAGAGTGGGGAGGAAACACTGAAGCTTTCTTT.

The V gene is TRBV30, the J gene TRBJ2-2; D unresolved. This CDR3 region has 14 residues. Trimming pared 5 bases from V and 2 bases from J, leaving 12 bases between. CDR1 is GTSNPN, CDR2 SVGIG, per germline (reference sequence). This CDR3 is CAWRAELNTGELFF. CDR3 nucleotides: TGTGCCTGGCGGGCAGAGCTTAACACCGGGGAGCTGTTTTTT. Full variable domain (rest looked up from reference TRBV30 and TRBJ2-2): SQTIHQWPATLVQPVGSPLSLECTVEGTSNPNLYWYRQAAGRGLQLLFYSVGIGQISSEVPQNLSASRPQDRQFILSSKKLLLSDSGFYLCAWRAELNTGELFFGEGSRLTVL.

V is TRBV6-5 and J is TRBJ2-3, with D hard to call. The CDR3 runs to 15 residues. V lost 0 bases, J lost 3 bases, and 10 bases lay in between. Germline-derived CDR1 and CDR2 are MNHEY and SVGAGI. The CDR3 sequence: CASSYSILETDTQYF. The DNA of the CDR3 is TGTGCCAGCAGTTACTCGATTTTGGAAACAGATACGCAGTATTTT.

This chain links TRBV6-5 with TRBJ2-7; 7 positions agree with TRBD2. Germline V lookup: CDR1 MNHEY, CDR2 SVGAGI. The CDR3 spans 14 residues. Losses at the gene ends were 6 bases for V and 3 bases for J; bases not matched to a gene: 8. In nucleotides, the CDR3 is TGTGCCAGCAGACCCCTAGCGGATAACTACGAGCAGTACTTC. Translated, it gives CASRPLADNYEQYF.

The rearrangement uses TRBV28 and TRBJ1-6; D call uncertain. Germline V gene data show CDR1 as MDHEN and CDR2 as SYDVKM. The CDR3 covers 15 residues. The V gene lost 3 bases and the J gene lost 5 bases, with 11 bases spanning the gap. Written as DNA, the CDR3 is TGTGCCAGCAGTTTCTCCGGGGAGGATAATTCACCCCTCCACTTT. Its translation: CASSFSGEDNSPLHF.

The V call is TRBV5-4, the J call TRBJ2-1, with D unclear. V was cut by 0 bases and J by 9 bases, with 4 bases left in between. The CDR3 consists of 11 residues. Germline V gene sequence: CDR1 SGHNT, CDR2 YYREEE (reference sequence). Here the CDR3 DNA reads TGTGCCAGCAGCTTGGAGGTTGAGCAGTTCTTC. Amino acids: CASSLEVEQFF.

J is TRBJ1-5 and V is TRBV19; 8 positions match TRBD1. The V segment lost 5 bases and the J segment 4 bases; nucleotides outside the gene matches: 10. Germline CDR1 LNHDA, CDR2 SQIVND (reference sequence). The CDR3 spans 16 residues. CDR3 in amino acids: CASSLRQGRANQPQHF. The CDR3 nucleotides read TGTGCCAGTAGTCTAAGACAGGGGAGGGCAAATCAGCCCCAGCATTTT.

The V gene is TRBV10-3, the J gene TRBJ2-1, with 13 bases identical to TRBD2. Germline V gene data show CDR1 as ENHRY and CDR2 as SYGVKD. V trimming: 6 bases; J trimming: 5 bases; junction bases outside the gene matches: 4. The length of the CDR3 is 15 residues. The CDR3 spells CAISEGLAGHNEQFF. The CDR3 coding sequence is TGTGCCATCAGCGAGGGACTAGCGGGACACAATGAGCAGTTCTTC.

V is TRBV13 and J is TRBJ2-7, with TRBD2 as a possible D gene (6 bases). The V and J ends lost 4 bases and 4 bases respectively, with 14 bases between them. Germline V CDR1 and CDR2: PRHDT, FYEKMQ (reference sequence). The CDR3 is 14 amino acids. CDR3 sequence (DNA): TGTGCCAGCAGCTCCGGGAGACAAATGTACGAGCAGTACTTC. Translation gives CASSSGRQMYEQYF.

V and J are TRBV7-6 and TRBJ1-5; TRBD1 might be the D (6 bases). The germline V gene encodes CDR1 SGHVS and CDR2 FNYEAQ. The V gene lost 1 base and the J gene lost 0 bases, with 16 bases spanning the gap. The CDR3 runs to 18 residues. For the CDR3, the DNA is TGTGCCAGCAGCTTAGGAGCAGGGACACCCTATAGCAATCAGCCCCAGCATTTT. Its protein product is CASSLGAGTPYSNQPQHF.